This T cell receptor beta chain came from a study of blood T cell repertoires in COVID-19. Study in general: Researchers got acute and convalescent COVID-19 samples from the United States, Italy and Spain. The cDNA or gDNA used as material had been derived from T cells, B-cell-depleted T cells, or PBMCs.

This clone has only one observation. The V segment lost 0 bases and the J segment 5 bases; nucleotides outside the gene matches: 10. The CDR3 spans 17 residues. In germline, CDR1 is LGHNA, CDR2 YNFKEQ. Per the authors' pipeline: Estimates of nucleated cell counts were drawn from the amplification of reference gene primers. TCRdb's table, derived via immunoSEQ multiplex PCR, lists solely in-frame clones and lacks some. Clone size and the V and J calls come from that table; the DNA yielded D and trimming. This table has some 150,000 clones, 70% to 85% appearing once. This clonotype was sampled from a woman older than 75 with acute or convalescent COVID-19. This chain joins TRBV4-2 and TRBJ1-1; the match to TRBD1 covers 9 bases. What was sequenced was peripheral blood. The CDR3, as DNA: TGTGCCAGCAGCCAAGATAGGGGTAGGACAGGGGTGACTGAAGCTTTCTTT. Its protein is CASSQDRGRTGVTEAFF.